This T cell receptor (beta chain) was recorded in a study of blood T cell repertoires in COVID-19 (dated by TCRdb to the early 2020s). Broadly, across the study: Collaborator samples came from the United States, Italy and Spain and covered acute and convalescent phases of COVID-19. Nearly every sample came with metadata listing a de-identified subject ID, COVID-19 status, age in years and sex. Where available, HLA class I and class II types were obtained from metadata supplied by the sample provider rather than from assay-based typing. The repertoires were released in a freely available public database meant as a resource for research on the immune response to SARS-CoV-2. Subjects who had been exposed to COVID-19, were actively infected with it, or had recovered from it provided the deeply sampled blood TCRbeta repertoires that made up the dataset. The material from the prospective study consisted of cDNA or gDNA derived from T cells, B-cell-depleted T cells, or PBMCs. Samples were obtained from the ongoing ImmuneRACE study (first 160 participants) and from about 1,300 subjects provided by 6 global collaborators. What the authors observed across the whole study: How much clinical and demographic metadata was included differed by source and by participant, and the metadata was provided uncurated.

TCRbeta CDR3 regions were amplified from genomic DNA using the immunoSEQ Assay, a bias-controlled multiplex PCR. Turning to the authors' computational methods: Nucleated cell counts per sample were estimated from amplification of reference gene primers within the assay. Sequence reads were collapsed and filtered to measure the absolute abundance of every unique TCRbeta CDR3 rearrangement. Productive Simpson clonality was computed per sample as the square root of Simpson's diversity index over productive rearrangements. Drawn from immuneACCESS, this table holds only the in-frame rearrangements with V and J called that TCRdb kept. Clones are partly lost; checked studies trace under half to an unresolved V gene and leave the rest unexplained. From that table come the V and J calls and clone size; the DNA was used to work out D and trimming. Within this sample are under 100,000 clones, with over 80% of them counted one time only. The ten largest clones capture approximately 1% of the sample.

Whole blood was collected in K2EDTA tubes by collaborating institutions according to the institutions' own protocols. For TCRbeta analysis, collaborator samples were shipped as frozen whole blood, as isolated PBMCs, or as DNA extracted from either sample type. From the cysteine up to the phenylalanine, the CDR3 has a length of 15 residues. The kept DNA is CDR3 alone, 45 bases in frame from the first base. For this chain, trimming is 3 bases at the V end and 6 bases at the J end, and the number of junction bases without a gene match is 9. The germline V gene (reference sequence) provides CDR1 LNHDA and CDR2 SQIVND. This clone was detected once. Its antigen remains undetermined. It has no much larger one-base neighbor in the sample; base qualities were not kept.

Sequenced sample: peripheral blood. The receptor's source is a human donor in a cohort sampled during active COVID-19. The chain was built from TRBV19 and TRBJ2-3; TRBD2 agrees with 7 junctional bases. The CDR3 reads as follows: CASSMASGAADTQYF. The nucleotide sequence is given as TGTGCCAGTAGTATGGCCAGCGGGGCAGCGGATACGCAGTATTTT.